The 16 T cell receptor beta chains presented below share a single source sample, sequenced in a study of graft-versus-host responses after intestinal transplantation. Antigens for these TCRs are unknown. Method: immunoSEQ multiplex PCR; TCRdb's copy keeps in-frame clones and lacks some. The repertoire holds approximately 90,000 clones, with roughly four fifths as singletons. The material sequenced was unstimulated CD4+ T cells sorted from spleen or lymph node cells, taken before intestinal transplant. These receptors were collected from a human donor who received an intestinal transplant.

In DNA, the CDR3 is TGTGCCAGTAGTAACAGGGCGGGGACCCAGTACTTC. Translated: CASSNRAGTQYF. The J gene is TRBJ2-5, the V gene TRBV19, with D possibly TRBD1 on 6 matching bases. Germline loops: CDR1 LNHDA, CDR2 SQIVND (reference sequence). The germline V and J ends were trimmed by 4 bases and 7 bases, with 10 bases remaining between them. This CDR3 contains 12 residues.

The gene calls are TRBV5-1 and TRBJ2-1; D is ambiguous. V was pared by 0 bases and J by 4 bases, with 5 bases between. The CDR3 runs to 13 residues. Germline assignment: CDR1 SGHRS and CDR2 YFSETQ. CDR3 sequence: CASSLDRYNEQFF. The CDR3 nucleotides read TGCGCCAGCAGCTTGGACAGATACAATGAGCAGTTCTTC.

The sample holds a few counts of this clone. The CDR3 protein is CSVLSGWNQPQHF. The CDR3, as DNA: TGCAGCGTTCTGTCAGGGTGGAATCAGCCCCAGCATTTT. The genes are TRBV29-1 and TRBJ1-5; tentatively, D is TRBD1 (5 bases). Germline CDR1 and CDR2: SQVTM and ANQGSEA. Trimming pared 5 bases from V and 4 bases from J, leaving 12 bases between. The CDR3 sequence is 13 residues long.

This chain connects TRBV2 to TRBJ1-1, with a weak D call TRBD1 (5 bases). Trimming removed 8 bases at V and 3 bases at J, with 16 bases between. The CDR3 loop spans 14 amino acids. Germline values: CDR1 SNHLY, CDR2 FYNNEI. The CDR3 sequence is CASCMVGGDTEAFF. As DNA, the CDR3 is TGTGCCAGCTGTATGGTGGGGGGGGACACTGAAGCTTTCTTT. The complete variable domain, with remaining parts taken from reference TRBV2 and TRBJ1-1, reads EPEVTQTPSHQVTQMGQEVILRCVPISNHLYFYWYRQILGQKVEFLVSFYNNEISEKSEIFDDQFSVERPDGSNFTLKIRSTKLEDSAMYFCASCMVGGDTEAFFGQGTRLTVV.

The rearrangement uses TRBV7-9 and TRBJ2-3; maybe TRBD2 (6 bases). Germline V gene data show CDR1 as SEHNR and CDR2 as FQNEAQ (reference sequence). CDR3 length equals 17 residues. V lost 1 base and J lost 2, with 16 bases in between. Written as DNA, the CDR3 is TGTGCCAGCAGCTTAGAGGGTCGACTAGTCTACACAGATACGCAGTATTTT. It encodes CASSLEGRLVYTDTQYF.

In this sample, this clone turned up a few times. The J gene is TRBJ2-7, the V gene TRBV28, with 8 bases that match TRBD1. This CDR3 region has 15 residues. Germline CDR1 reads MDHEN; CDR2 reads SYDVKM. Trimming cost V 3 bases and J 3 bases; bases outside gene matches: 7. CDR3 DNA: TGTGCCAGCAGTTTTTCAGGGACAGGTGGCTACGAGCAGTACTTC. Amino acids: CASSFSGTGGYEQYF.

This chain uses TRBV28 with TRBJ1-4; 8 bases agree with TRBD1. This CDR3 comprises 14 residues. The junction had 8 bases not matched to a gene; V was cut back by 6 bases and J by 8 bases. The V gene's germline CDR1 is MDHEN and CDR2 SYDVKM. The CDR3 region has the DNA TGTGCCAGCAGAACCGGGACAGGAGGAGAAAAACTGTTTTTT. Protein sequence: CASRTGTGGEKLFF.

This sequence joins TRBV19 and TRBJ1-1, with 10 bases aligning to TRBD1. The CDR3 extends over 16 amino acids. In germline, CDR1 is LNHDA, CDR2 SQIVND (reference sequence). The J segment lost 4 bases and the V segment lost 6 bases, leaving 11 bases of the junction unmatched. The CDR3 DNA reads TGTGCCAGTAGCAAGTCTCGGGACAGGGGAGGCACTGAAGCTTTCTTT. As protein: CASSKSRDRGGTEAFF.

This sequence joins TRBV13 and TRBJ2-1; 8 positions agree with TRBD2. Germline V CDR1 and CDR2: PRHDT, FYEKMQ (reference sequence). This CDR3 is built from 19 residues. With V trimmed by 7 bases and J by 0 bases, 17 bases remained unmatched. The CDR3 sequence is CASTIRWELADHSYNEQFF. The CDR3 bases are TGTGCCAGCACCATCAGGTGGGAACTAGCGGACCACTCCTACAATGAGCAGTTCTTC.

Written as DNA, the CDR3 is TGTGCCAGCAGTGAAGGTGGAGGGAGATACAATGAGCAGTTCTTC. It codes for CASSEGGGRYNEQFF. This chain joins TRBV25-1 and TRBJ2-1, with D perhaps matching TRBD2 (6 bases). V lost 2 bases and J 4 bases, leaving 12 bases between the germline ends. The CDR3 totals 15 residues. Germline values: CDR1 MGHDK, CDR2 SYGVNS.

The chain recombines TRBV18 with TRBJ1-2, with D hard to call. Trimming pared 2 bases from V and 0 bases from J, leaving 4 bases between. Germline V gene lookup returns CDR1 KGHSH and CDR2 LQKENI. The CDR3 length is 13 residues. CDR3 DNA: TGTGCCAGCTCACCAGCGGCTAACTATGGCTACACCTTC. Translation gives CASSPAANYGYTF.

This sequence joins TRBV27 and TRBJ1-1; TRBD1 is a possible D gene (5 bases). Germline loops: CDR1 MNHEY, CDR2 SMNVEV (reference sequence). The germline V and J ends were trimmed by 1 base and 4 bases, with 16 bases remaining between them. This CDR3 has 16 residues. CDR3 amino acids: CASSLYWGVGSTEAFF. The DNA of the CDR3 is TGTGCCAGCAGTTTATATTGGGGGGTGGGGAGCACTGAAGCTTTCTTT.

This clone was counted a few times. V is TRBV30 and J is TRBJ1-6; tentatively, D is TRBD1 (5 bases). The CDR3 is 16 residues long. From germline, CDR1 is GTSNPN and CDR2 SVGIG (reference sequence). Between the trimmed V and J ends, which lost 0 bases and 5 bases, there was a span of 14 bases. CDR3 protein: CAWSVVRVTDNSPLHF. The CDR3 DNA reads TGTGCCTGGAGTGTAGTCAGGGTAACGGATAATTCACCCCTCCACTTT.

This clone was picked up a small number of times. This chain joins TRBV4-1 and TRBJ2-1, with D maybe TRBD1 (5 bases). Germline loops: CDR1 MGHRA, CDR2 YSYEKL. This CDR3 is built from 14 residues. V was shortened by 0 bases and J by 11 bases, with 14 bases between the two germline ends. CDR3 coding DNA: TGCGCCAGCAGCCAAGATGCCACGACAGTCCAGCAGTTCTTC. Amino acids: CASSQDATTVQQFF.

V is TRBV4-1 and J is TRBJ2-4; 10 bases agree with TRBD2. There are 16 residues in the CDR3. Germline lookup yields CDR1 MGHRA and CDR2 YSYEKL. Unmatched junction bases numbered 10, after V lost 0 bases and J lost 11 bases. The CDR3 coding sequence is TGCGCCAGCAGCCAAGATTGGGGAACTAGCGGGGCCCTTCAGTACTTC. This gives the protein CASSQDWGTSGALQYF.

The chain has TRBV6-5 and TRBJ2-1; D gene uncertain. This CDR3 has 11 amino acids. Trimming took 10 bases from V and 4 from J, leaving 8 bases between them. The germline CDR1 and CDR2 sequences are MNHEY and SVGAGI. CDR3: CATHKYNEQFF. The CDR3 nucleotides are TGTGCCACCCACAAGTACAATGAGCAGTTCTTC.